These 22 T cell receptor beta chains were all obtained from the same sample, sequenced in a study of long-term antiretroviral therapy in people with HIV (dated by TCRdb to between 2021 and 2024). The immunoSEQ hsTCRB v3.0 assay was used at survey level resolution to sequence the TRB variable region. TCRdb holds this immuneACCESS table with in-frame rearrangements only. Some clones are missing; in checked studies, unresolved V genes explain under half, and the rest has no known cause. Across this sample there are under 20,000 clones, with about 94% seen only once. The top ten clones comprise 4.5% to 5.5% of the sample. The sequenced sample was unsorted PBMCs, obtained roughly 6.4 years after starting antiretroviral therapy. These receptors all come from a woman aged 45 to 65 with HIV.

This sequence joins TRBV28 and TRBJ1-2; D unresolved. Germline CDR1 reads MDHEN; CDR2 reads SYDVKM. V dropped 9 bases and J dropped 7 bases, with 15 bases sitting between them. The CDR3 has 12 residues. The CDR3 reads CARLYAGSGYTF. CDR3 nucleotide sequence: TGTGCCAGACTTTATGCCGGGAGTGGCTACACCTTC.

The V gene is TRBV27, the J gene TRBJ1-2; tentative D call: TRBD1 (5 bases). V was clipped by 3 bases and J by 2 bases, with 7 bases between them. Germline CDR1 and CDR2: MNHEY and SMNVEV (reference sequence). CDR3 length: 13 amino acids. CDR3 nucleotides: TGTGCCAGCAGTTTGGGGGGGAACTATGGCTACACCTTC. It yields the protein CASSLGGNYGYTF.

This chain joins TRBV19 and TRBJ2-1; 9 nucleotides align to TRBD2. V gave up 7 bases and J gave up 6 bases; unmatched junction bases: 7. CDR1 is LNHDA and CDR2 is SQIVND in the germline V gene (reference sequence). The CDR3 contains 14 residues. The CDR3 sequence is CASKAGGSGNEQFF. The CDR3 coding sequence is TGTGCCAGTAAGGCGGGAGGGTCAGGCAATGAGCAGTTCTTC.

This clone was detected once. The CDR3 spells CASSLQGNSGNTIYF. Written as DNA, the CDR3 is TGTGCCAGCAGTTTACAGGGGAACTCTGGAAACACCATATATTTT. The rearrangement joins TRBV28 to TRBJ1-3; tentative D call: TRBD1 (6 bases). CDR3 length equals 15 residues. Trimming took 2 bases from V and 0 from J, leaving 8 bases between them. CDR1 is MDHEN, CDR2 SYDVKM, per germline.

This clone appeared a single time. The DNA of the CDR3 is TGCGCCAGCAGCCAAGTGGTACATACCTACAATGAGCAGTTCTTC. Residues: CASSQVVHTYNEQFF. The genes are TRBV4-1 and TRBJ2-1; D not resolved. CDR1 MGHRA and CDR2 YSYEKL come from the germline V gene. This CDR3 has 15 residues. V was pared by 1 base and J by 2 bases, with 9 bases between.

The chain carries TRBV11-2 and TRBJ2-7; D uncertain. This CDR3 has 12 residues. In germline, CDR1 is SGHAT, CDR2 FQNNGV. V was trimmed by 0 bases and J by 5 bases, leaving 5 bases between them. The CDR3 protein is CASSLDRNEQYF. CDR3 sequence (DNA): TGTGCCAGCAGCTTAGACAGGAACGAGCAGTACTTC.

CDR3 in amino acids: CASSLGEGPQHF. CDR3 sequence (DNA): TGCGCCAGCAGCCTAGGAGAGGGGCCCCAGCATTTT. The chain uses TRBV4-1 and TRBJ1-5; D gene ambiguous. V dropped 4 bases and J dropped 9 bases, with 10 bases sitting between them. Germline V gene data show CDR1 as MGHRA and CDR2 as YSYEKL. This CDR3 is built from 12 residues.

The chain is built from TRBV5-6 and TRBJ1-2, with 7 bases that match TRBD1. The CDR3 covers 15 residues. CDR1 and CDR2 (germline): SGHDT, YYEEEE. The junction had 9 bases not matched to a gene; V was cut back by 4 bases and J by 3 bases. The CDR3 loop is CASSIATGLDYGYTF. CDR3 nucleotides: TGTGCCAGCAGCATAGCGACAGGGCTGGACTATGGCTACACCTTC.

CDR3 protein: CASSQDWRGGGQPQHF. CDR3 DNA sequence: TGCGCCAGCAGCCAAGATTGGCGCGGGGGAGGTCAGCCCCAGCATTTT. The rearrangement joins TRBV4-3 to TRBJ1-5, with TRBD1 as a possible D gene (5 bases). The CDR3 contains 16 residues. Trimming stripped 0 bases from V and 6 bases from J, with 15 bases between. The germline V gene encodes CDR1 LGHNA and CDR2 YSLEER.

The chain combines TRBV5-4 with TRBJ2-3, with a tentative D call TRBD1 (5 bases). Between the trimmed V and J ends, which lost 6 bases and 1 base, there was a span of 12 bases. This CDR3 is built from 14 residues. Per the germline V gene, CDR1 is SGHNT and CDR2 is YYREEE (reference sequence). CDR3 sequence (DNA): TGTGCCAGCACCCACAAACAGGGCACAGATACGCAGTATTTT. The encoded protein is CASTHKQGTDTQYF. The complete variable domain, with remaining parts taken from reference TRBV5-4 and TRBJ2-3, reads ETGVTQSPTHLIKTRGQQVTLRCSSQSGHNTVSWYQQALGQGPQFIFQYYREEENGRGNFPPRFSGLQFPNYSSELNVNALELDDSALYLCASTHKQGTDTQYFGPGTRLTVL.

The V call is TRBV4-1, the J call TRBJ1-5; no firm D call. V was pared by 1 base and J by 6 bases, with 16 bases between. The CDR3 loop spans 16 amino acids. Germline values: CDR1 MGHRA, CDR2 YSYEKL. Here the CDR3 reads CASSQVEGLQSQPQHF. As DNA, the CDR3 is TGCGCCAGCAGCCAAGTGGAGGGCCTCCAAAGTCAGCCCCAGCATTTT.

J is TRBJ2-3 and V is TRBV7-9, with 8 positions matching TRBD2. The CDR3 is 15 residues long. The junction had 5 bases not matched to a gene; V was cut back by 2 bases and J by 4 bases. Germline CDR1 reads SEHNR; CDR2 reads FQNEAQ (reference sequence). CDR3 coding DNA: TGTGCCAGCAGCTTAAAGGAAGCGGGAGCAGATACGCAGTATTTT. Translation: CASSLKEAGADTQYF.

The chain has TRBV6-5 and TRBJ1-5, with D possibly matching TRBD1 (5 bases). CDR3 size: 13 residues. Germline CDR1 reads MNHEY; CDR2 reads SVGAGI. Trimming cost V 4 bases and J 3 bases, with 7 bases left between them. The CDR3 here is CASSSGNNQPQHF. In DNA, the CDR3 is TGTGCCAGCAGTTCAGGGAACAATCAGCCCCAGCATTTT.

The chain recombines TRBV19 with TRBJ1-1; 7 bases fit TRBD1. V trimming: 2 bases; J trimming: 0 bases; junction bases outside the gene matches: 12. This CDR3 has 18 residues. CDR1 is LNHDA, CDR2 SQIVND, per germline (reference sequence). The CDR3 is CASSIRGQTSQLNTEAFF. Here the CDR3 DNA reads TGTGCCAGTAGTATAAGGGGACAGACATCTCAATTGAACACTGAAGCTTTCTTT.

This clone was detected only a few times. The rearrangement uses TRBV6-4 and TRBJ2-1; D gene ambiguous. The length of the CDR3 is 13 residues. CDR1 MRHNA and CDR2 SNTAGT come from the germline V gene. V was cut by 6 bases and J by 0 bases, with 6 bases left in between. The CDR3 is CASRGRSYNEQFF. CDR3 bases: TGTGCCAGCAGAGGTCGCTCCTACAATGAGCAGTTCTTC.

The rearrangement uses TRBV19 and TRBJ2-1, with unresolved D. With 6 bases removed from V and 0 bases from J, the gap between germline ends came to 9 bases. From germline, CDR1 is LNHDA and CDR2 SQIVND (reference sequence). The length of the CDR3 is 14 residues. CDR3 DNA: TGTGCCAGTAGAGGGATAAGCTCCTACAATGAGCAGTTCTTC. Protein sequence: CASRGISSYNEQFF.

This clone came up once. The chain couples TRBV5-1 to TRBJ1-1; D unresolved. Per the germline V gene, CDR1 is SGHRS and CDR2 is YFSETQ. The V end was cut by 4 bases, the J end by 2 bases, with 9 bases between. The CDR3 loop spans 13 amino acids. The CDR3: CASSPIGNTEAFF. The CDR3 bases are TGCGCCAGCAGCCCCATAGGAAACACTGAAGCTTTCTTT.

The CDR3 nucleotides are TGTGCCATCAGGGGACTTTTCGTTTCCTACGAGCAGTACTTC. It encodes CAIRGLFVSYEQYF. This chain links TRBV10-3 with TRBJ2-7, with D tentatively TRBD2 (6 bases). The ends were cut back, 6 bases at V and 1 base at J, with 13 bases in the middle. CDR3 length equals 14 residues. The germline V gene has CDR1 ENHRY and CDR2 SYGVKD.

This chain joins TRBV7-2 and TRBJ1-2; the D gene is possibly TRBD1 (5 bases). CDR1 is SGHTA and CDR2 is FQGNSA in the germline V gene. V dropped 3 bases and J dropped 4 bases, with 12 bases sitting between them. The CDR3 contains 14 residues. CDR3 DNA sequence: TGTGCCAGCAGCTTGGGGGGGAGCGGCTATGGCTACACCTTC. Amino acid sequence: CASSLGGSGYGYTF.

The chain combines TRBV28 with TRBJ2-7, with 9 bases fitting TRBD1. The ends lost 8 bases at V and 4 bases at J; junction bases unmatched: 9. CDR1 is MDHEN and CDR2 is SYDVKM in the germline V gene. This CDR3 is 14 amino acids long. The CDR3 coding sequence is TGTGCCAGCCGAAACGGGGGACAGGGTTACGAGCAGTACTTC. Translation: CASRNGGQGYEQYF.

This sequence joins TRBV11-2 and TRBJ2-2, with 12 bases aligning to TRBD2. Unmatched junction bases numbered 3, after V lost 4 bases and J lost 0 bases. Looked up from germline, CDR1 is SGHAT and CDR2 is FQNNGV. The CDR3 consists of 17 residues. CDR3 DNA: TGTGCCAGCAGCTGGACTAGCGGGACCTCGAACACCGGGGAGCTGTTTTTT. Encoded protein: CASSWTSGTSNTGELFF.

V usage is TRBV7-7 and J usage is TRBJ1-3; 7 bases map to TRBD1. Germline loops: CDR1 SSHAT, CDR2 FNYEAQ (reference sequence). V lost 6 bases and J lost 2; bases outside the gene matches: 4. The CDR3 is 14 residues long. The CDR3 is CASSTGVTGNTIYF. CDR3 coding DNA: TGTGCCAGCAGTACAGGGGTGACTGGAAACACCATATATTTT.